Given below is one TCR beta chain in context. Its cognate antigen is unknown. This entry is derived from a study of CD8 T cells in ankylosing spondylitis. Study results and limitations: Researchers reportedly found disease-linked clones significantly enriched in matched ankylosing spondylitis synovial fluid.

Quantitative 5'-RACE with molecular barcodes produced the TCR beta libraries. In TCRdb, the 5' RACE reads were re-called with MiXCR into one record per CDR3 protein. The repertoire holds a few hundred thousand distinct CDR3 sequences, with over 15% as singletons. Trimming stripped 0 bases from V and 1 base from J, with 9 bases between. This CDR3 spans 15 amino acids. Germline V CDR1 and CDR2: MGHRA, YSYEKL. J is TRBJ1-1 and V is TRBV4-1; D not resolved. The origin of this receptor is a male donor with ankylosing spondylitis or in good health (not recorded which). The source material was blood, either unsorted or a sorted T cell fraction (not recorded which). The CDR3 here is CASSQDAVTNTEAFF. The CDR3 DNA sequence: TGCGCCAGCAGCCAAGATGCGGTGACGAACACTGAAGCTTTCTTT.